This TCR beta chain was retrieved from a study of regulatory T cells in long-lasting Graves disease. This clonotype was picked up many times. According to the study, TCR beta libraries were built with iRepertoire HTBI primers and CDR3-region Arm-PCR. Using its own MiXCR run on the multiplex PCR reads, TCRdb lists one record per CDR3 protein. The sample includes 420,000 or so distinct CDR3 sequences, roughly 15% of them seen just once. This CDR3 region has 13 residues. V was pared by 4 bases and J by 9 bases, with 13 bases between. Per germline, CDR1 MNHGY and CDR2 SVAAGI. The time point here: newly diagnosed GD, antithyroid drugs for less than 3 months. Extracted PBMC RNA gave rise to the TCR library. These data were likewise used in another study, on T cells in Graves' hyperthyroidism and ophthalmopathy.

The receptor was derived from a woman aged 18-35 years with Graves disease. This specimen consisted of peripheral blood mononuclear cells (PBMCs), obtained at new diagnosis, from a patient treated with antithyroid drugs. The chain recombines TRBV6-9 with TRBJ2-1, with D uncertain. The CDR3 reads CASSSSGDGEQFF. CDR3 sequence (DNA): TGTGCCAGCAGTTCCTCAGGTGACGGTGAGCAGTTCTTC.